This T cell receptor beta chain was sequenced during a study of cytomegalovirus exposure and HLA in healthy donors. Note on this clone: Its antigen is as yet unknown.

Vbeta (60) and Jbeta (13) primers were used in the PCR. Measured with immunoSEQ multiplex PCR; TCRdb has only the in-frame clones, and not every one. The sample yields about 100,000 clones, approximately 85% seen once. Study-wide results and caveats: Upon later analysis, TCR association rates were observed to vary by HLA locus, being highest for DRB1 and lowest for HLA-C. The study dropped some indistinguishable V segments, TRBV6-2 and TRBV6-3 among them. Reportedly, cytomegalovirus status was diagnosed with high sensitivity and specificity. A later analysis found common viral pathogens apparently linked to several of the most significant clusters.

V lost 1 base and J lost 3, with 13 bases in between. This CDR3 is built from 15 residues. Germline V gene sequence: CDR1 SGHRS, CDR2 YFSETQ. This chain links TRBV5-1 with TRBJ2-5, with no clear D. The clonotype comes from a man younger than 40 in good health and CMV-seronegative. Sequenced sample: PBMCs. CDR3 residues: CASSLLRQNKETQYF. CDR3 bases: TGCGCCAGCAGCTTGCTCAGGCAGAATAAAGAGACCCAGTACTTC.